The next 23 T cell receptor beta chains were all read from a single sample in a study of blood T cell repertoires in COVID-19. Assay: immunoSEQ multiplex PCR; the TCRdb copy retains only in-frame clones and omits some. The data contain about 200,000 clones, more than 85% of them singletons. Input material: peripheral blood. Receptors originate from a woman in her 50s with COVID-19, enrolled during active disease.

The rearrangement uses TRBV5-1 and TRBJ1-1; 9 bases fit TRBD1. The CDR3 totals 15 residues. Germline loops: CDR1 SGHRS, CDR2 YFSETQ. After removal of 4 bases from V and 1 base from J, the junction contained 5 bases not matched to a gene. The CDR3 region is CASSRQGERNTEAFF. CDR3 in DNA: TGCGCCAGCAGCAGACAGGGGGAAAGGAACACTGAAGCTTTCTTT.

The CDR3 loop reads CASSQGLSVNEQFF. CDR3 nucleotides: TGCGCCAGCAGCCAGGGACTATCGGTCAATGAGCAGTTCTTC. The genes are TRBV4-1 and TRBJ2-1; the match to TRBD2 covers 7 bases. Germline V gene data show CDR1 as MGHRA and CDR2 as YSYEKL. The junction had 5 bases not matched to a gene; V was cut back by 3 bases and J by 6 bases. This CDR3 is 14 amino acids long.

This clone was seen a handful of times. The V call is TRBV19, the J call TRBJ1-5; the match to TRBD1 covers 9 bases. This CDR3 comprises 14 residues. Germline V lookup: CDR1 LNHDA, CDR2 SQIVND (reference sequence). The trim removed 8 bases at V and 5 bases at J, leaving 7 bases unmatched. CDR3 coding DNA: TGTGCCAGTGCCCGGGACAGGGCCGATCAGCCCCAGCATTTT. The encoded protein is CASARDRADQPQHF.

This clone has a single count. This chain links TRBV11-3 with TRBJ2-1, with 8 bases matching TRBD1. Germline assignment: CDR1 SGHNT and CDR2 YENEEA. The CDR3 is made up of 17 amino acids. The V segment lost 5 bases and the J segment 3 bases; nucleotides outside the gene matches: 12. The DNA for the CDR3 is TGTGCCAGCAGCCCCAGACAGGGGAGTAGGGACTACAATGAGCAGTTCTTC. Translating it yields CASSPRQGSRDYNEQFF. Supplemented by reference TRBV11-3 and TRBJ2-1, the full variable domain reads EAGVVQSPRYKIIEKKQPVAFWCNPISGHNTLYWYLQNLGQGPELLIRYENEEAVDDSQLPKDRFSAERLKGVDSTLKIQPAELGDSAVYLCASSPRQGSRDYNEQFFGPGTRLTVL.

V gene TRBV4-1 combines with J gene TRBJ2-7, with TRBD1 identical over 9 bases. The CDR3 sequence is 14 residues long. V lost 5 bases to trimming and J lost 7 bases; unmatched junction nucleotides: 9. Germline V gene sequence: CDR1 MGHRA, CDR2 YSYEKL. The CDR3 region is CASSYQQGAEEQYV. The DNA for the CDR3 is TGCGCCAGCAGCTATCAACAGGGGGCAGAGGAGCAGTACGTC.

The rearrangement joins TRBV7-8 to TRBJ2-7; 7 bases match TRBD1. Germline loops: CDR1 SGHVS, CDR2 FQNEAQ. The trim removed 3 bases at V and 5 bases at J, leaving 4 bases unmatched. The CDR3 spans 13 residues. The CDR3 loop reads CASSLTGIHEQYF. The DNA for the CDR3 is TGTGCCAGCAGCTTGACAGGGATTCACGAGCAGTACTTC.

The genes are TRBV5-1 and TRBJ1-5; D not certain. CDR3 size: 15 residues. V lost 4 bases and J lost 1, with 12 bases in between. Germline CDR1 reads SGHRS; CDR2 reads YFSETQ. DNA for the CDR3: TGCGCCAGCAGCCCCCTCCCGGGGAGCAATCAGCCCCAGCATTTT. Translating gives CASSPLPGSNQPQHF.

The chain's CDR3 is CASSLLGAFTDTQYF. For the CDR3, the DNA is TGTGCCAGCAGCCTCTTGGGGGCATTCACAGATACGCAGTATTTT. The genes are TRBV3-1 (or the pseudogene TRBV3-2) and TRBJ2-3, with D tentatively TRBD1 (6 bases). CDR3 length equals 15 residues. The germline CDR1 and CDR2 sequences are LGHDT and YNNKEL (reference sequence). The germline V and J ends were trimmed by 4 bases and 2 bases, with 13 bases remaining between them.

The chain employs TRBV19 and TRBJ2-3, with 10 bases lining up with TRBD1. V lost 9 bases, J lost 3 bases, and 3 bases stayed unmatched. This CDR3 is 13 amino acids long. Per germline, CDR1 LNHDA and CDR2 SQIVND (reference sequence). The CDR3 here is CASRDRGTDTQYF. The CDR3 DNA reads as TGTGCCAGCCGGGACAGGGGAACAGATACGCAGTATTTT.

The V and J genes are TRBV28 and TRBJ1-4, with D perhaps TRBD1 (5 bases). The CDR3 spans 13 residues. V was cut by 6 bases and J by 10 bases, with 15 bases left in between. Per germline, CDR1 MDHEN and CDR2 SYDVKM. CDR3 sequence (DNA): TGTGCCAGCAGGAGTAGTGATAGGGGAAAACTGTTTTTT. Its protein product is CASRSSDRGKLFF.

The genes are TRBV5-1 and TRBJ2-3; no clear D. The CDR3 sequence is 15 residues long. Per germline, CDR1 SGHRS and CDR2 YFSETQ. V lost 3 bases and J lost 1, with 12 bases in between. CDR3 sequence reads: CASSYTSGRTDTQYF. CDR3 nucleotides: TGCGCCAGCAGCTACACGTCTGGGCGCACAGATACGCAGTATTTT.

The rearrangement joins TRBV13 to TRBJ1-1, with 8 nucleotides matching TRBD1. Germline V CDR1 and CDR2: PRHDT, FYEKMQ (reference sequence). The V and J ends lost 2 bases and 5 bases, in that order; junction bases with no gene match: 10. This CDR3 is built from 16 residues. For the CDR3, the DNA is TGTGCCAGCAGCTTACTCTTTGGCAGGGGGCAGACTGAAGCTTTCTTT. Translation: CASSLLFGRGQTEAFF.

The chain links TRBV3-1 (or the pseudogene TRBV3-2) to TRBJ1-4; tentatively, D is TRBD1 (6 bases). The ends were cut back, 0 bases at V and 3 bases at J, with 14 bases in the middle. Germline CDR1 LGHDT, CDR2 YNNKEL (reference sequence). The CDR3 has 17 residues. The CDR3 nucleotides are TGTGCCAGCAGCCAAGAAACAGGGTTTGCGGCTAATGAAAAACTGTTTTTT. Protein product: CASSQETGFAANEKLFF.

This clone was counted between two and nine times. Sequence at one end of the junction differs from germline and may be a read error. This chain joins TRBV14 and TRBJ2-1; tentative D call: TRBD2 (5 bases). Germline values: CDR1 SGHDN, CDR2 FVKESK. The CDR3 has 17 residues. CDR3 sequence: CASSQDPTRAPYNEQFF. In DNA form, the CDR3 reads TGTGCCAGCAGTCAAGACCCCACTAGGGCCCCCTACAATGAGCAGTTCTTC.

This clone was seen just once. This chain uses TRBV6-5 with TRBJ2-2, with D uncertain. Trimming removed 2 bases from V and 4 bases from J, with 5 bases in between. The CDR3 has 13 residues. From germline, CDR1 is MNHEY and CDR2 SVGAGI. The CDR3 loop is CASSYLPTGELFF. The DNA for the CDR3 is TGTGCCAGCAGTTACCTTCCCACCGGGGAGCTGTTTTTT.

This sequence joins TRBV7-2 and TRBJ1-6; TRBD1 matches 8 bases. The CDR3 sequence is 19 residues long. V trimming: 5 bases; J trimming: 0 bases; junction bases outside the gene matches: 12. The germline V gene encodes CDR1 SGHTA and CDR2 FQGNSA. The CDR3 spells CASSPNPQGGSSYNSPLHF. The CDR3 DNA reads TGTGCCAGCAGCCCTAACCCACAGGGGGGCTCCTCCTATAATTCACCCCTCCACTTT.

This clone has only a few counts. J is TRBJ2-6 and V is TRBV6-7; D might be TRBD2 (6 bases). TRBV6-7 belongs to the ORF category, with a function that is uncertain. The length of the CDR3 is 18 residues. Trimming stripped 7 bases from V and 0 bases from J, with 19 bases between. CDR3 protein: CASTIKWGELSGANVLTF. The CDR3 DNA reads TGTGCCAGCACTATCAAGTGGGGGGAACTCTCTGGGGCCAACGTCCTGACTTTC.

The rearrangement uses TRBV19 and TRBJ1-5; 7 bases are a match to TRBD1. This CDR3 is 15 amino acids long. Germline trimming cut 9 bases from V and 6 bases from J; bases unmatched to any gene: 14. CDR1 and CDR2 from the germline V gene are LNHDA and SQIVND (reference sequence). CDR3 region: CASEAYRGSGQPQHF. The CDR3 DNA reads TGTGCCAGCGAAGCCTACAGGGGCAGCGGTCAGCCCCAGCATTTT.

This clone has only a few counts. The V and J genes are TRBV3-1 (or the pseudogene TRBV3-2) and TRBJ1-5; TRBD1 matches 7 bases. Germline loops: CDR1 LGHDT, CDR2 YNNKEL (reference sequence). The CDR3 has 16 amino acids. With V trimmed by 1 base and J by 1 base, 4 bases remained unmatched. The CDR3 reads CASSQGRGGSNQPQHF. In DNA form, the CDR3 reads TGTGCCAGCAGCCAAGGGAGAGGGGGCAGCAATCAGCCCCAGCATTTT.

V is TRBV10-3 and J is TRBJ1-4; a weak D match, TRBD1 (6 bases). The CDR3 has 15 amino acids. The germline gives CDR1 ENHRY, CDR2 SYGVKD. Trimming cost V 8 bases and J 6 bases, with 19 bases left between them. CDR3 in DNA: TGTGCCATCGCCAGCGGATCAGGGGTCGATGAAAAACTGTTTTTT. Protein product: CAIASGSGVDEKLFF.

On this clone: Germline is not matched at one junction end, which may reflect a read error. The CDR3 protein is CASSLSQQGAKTGELFF. CDR3 coding DNA: TGTGCCAGCAGTTTATCCCAACAGGGGGCGAAAACCGGGGAGCTGTTTTTT. V is TRBV27 and J is TRBJ2-2, with TRBD1 identical over 9 bases. Germline-derived CDR1 and CDR2 are MNHEY and SMNVEV (reference sequence). This CDR3 has 17 amino acids.

DNA of the CDR3: TGTGCCAGCAGCTTAGGAGAGGGGAGGTCCCTGAACACCGGGGAGCTGTTTTTT. This sequence encodes CASSLGEGRSLNTGELFF. The gene calls are TRBV7-9 and TRBJ2-2; D is perhaps TRBD2 (6 bases). Trimming pared 1 base from V and 1 base from J, leaving 16 bases between. Germline assignment: CDR1 SEHNR and CDR2 FQNEAQ (reference sequence). The CDR3 is 18 residues long.

V usage is TRBV19 and J usage is TRBJ2-4; 8 positions agree with TRBD1. Losses at the gene ends were 3 bases for V and 4 bases for J; bases not matched to a gene: 5. The CDR3 length is 15 residues. From germline, CDR1 is LNHDA and CDR2 SQIVND (reference sequence). The CDR3 DNA reads TGTGCCAGTAGTATCGGGGGACAGGTTAAAAACATTCAGTACTTC. This codes for CASSIGGQVKNIQYF.